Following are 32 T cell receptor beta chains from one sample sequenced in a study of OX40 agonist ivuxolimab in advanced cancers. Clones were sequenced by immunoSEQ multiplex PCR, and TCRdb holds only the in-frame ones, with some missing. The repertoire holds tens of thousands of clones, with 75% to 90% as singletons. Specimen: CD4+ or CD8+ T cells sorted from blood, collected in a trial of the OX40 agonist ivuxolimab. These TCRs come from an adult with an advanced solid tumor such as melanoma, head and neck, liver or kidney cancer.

The DNA for the CDR3 is TGTGCCAGCCTCTTCCGGGGTAGCGACACAGATACGCAGTATTTT. Translated: CASLFRGSDTDTQYF. The V call is TRBV7-2, the J call TRBJ2-3; D is perhaps TRBD2 (5 bases). The V gene lost 8 bases and the J gene lost 2 bases, with 17 bases spanning the gap. In germline, CDR1 is SGHTA, CDR2 FQGNSA. The CDR3 sequence is 15 residues long.

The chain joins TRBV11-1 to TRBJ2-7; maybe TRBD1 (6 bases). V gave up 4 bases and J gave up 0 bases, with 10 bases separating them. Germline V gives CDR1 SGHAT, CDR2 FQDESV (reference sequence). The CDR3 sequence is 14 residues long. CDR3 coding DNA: TGTGCCAGCAGCTCGACAGGACCCTCCTACGAGCAGTACTTC. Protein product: CASSSTGPSYEQYF.

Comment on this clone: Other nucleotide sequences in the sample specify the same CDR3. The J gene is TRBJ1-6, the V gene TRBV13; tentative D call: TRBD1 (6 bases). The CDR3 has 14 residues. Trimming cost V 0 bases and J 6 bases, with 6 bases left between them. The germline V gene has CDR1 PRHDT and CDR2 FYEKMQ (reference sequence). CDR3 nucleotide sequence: TGTGCCAGCAGCTTAGGGGGGGCTAATTCACCCCTCCACTTT. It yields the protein CASSLGGANSPLHF.

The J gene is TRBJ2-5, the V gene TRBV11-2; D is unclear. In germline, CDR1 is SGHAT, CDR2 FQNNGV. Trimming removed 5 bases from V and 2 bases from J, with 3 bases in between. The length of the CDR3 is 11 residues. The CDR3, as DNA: TGTGCCAGCAGCCTTCAAGAGACCCAGTACTTC. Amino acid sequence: CASSLQETQYF.

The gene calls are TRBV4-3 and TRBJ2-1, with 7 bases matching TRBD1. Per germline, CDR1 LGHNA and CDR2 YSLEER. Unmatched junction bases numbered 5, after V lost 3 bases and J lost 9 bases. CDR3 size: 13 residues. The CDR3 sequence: CASSHSQGLEQFF. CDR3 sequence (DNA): TGCGCCAGCAGCCACTCACAGGGGCTTGAGCAGTTCTTC.

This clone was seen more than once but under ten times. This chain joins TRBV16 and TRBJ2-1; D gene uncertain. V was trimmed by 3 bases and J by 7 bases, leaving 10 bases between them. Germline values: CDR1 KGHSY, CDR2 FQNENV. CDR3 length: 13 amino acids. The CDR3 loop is CASSQLTANEQFF. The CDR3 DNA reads TGTGCCAGCAGCCAGCTTACAGCAAATGAGCAGTTCTTC.

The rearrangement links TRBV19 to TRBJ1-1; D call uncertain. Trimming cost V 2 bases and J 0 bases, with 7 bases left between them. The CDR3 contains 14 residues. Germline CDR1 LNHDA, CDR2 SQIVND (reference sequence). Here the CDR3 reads CASSIRSMNTEAFF. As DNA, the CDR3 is TGTGCCAGTAGTATACGGTCCATGAACACTGAAGCTTTCTTT.

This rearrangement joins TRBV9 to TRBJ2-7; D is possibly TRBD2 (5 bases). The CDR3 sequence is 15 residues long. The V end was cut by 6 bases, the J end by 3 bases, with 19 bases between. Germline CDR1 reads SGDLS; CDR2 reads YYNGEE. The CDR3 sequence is CASTVAAGQIYEQYF. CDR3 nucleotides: TGTGCCAGCACCGTCGCGGCGGGTCAGATCTACGAGCAGTACTTC.

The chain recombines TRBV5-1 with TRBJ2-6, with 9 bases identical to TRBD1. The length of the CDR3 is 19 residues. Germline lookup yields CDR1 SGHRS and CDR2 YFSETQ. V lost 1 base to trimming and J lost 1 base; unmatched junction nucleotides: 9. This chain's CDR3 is CASSLFGTGKVSGANVLTF. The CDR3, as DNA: TGCGCCAGCAGCTTGTTCGGGACAGGGAAAGTTTCTGGGGCCAACGTCCTGACTTTC. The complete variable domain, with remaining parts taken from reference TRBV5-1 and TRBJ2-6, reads KAGVTQTPRYLIKTRGQQVTLSCSPISGHRSVSWYQQTPGQGLQFLFEYFSETQRNKGNFPGRFSGRQFSNSRSEMNVSTLELGDSALYLCASSLFGTGKVSGANVLTFGAGSRLTVL.

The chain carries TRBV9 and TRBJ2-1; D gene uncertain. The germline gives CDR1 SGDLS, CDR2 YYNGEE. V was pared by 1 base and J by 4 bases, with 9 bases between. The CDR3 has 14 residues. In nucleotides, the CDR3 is TGTGCCAGCAGCGTAAATCCCGTTTACAATGAGCAGTTCTTC. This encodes CASSVNPVYNEQFF.

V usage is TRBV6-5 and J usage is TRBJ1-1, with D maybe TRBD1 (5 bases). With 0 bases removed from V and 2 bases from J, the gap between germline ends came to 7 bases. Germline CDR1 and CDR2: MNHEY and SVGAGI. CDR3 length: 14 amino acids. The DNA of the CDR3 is TGTGCCAGCAGTTACTCCAGGGCAAACACTGAAGCTTTCTTT. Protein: CASSYSRANTEAFF.

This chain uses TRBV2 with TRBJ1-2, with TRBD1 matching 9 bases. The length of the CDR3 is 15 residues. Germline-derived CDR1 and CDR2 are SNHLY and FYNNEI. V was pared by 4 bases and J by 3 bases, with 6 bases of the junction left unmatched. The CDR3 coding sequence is TGTGCCAGCAGTGCCGGGACAGGGATTTACTATGGCTACACCTTC. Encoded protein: CASSAGTGIYYGYTF. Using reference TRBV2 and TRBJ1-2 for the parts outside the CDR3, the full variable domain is EPEVTQTPSHQVTQMGQEVILRCVPISNHLYFYWYRQILGQKVEFLVSFYNNEISEKSEIFDDQFSVERPDGSNFTLKIRSTKLEDSAMYFCASSAGTGIYYGYTFGSGTRLTVV.

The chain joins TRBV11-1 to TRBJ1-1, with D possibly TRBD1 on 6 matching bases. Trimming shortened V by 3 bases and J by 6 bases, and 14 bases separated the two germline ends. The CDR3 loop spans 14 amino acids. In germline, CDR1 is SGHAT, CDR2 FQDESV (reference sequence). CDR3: CASSFWGLTAEAFF. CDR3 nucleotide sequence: TGTGCCAGCAGCTTTTGGGGGCTCACGGCTGAAGCTTTCTTT.

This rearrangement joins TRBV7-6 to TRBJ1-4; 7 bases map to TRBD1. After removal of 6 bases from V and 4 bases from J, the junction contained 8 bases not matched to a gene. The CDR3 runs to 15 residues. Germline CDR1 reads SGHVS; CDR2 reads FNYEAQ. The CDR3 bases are TGTGCCAGCAGTCAACGACAGGGAATTAATGAAAAACTGTTTTTT. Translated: CASSQRQGINEKLFF. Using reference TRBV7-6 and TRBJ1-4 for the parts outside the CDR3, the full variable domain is GAGVSQSPRYKVTKRGQDVALRCDPISGHVSLYWYRQALGQGPEFLTYFNYEAQQDKSGLPNDRFSAERPEGSISTLTIQRTEQRDSAMYRCASSQRQGINEKLFFGSGTQLSVL.

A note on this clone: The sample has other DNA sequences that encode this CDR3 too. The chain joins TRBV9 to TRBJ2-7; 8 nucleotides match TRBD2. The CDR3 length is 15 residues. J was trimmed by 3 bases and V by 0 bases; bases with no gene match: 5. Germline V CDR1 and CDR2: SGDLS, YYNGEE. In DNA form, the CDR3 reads TGTGCCAGCAGCGTAGGGGCGGGGGGAAGCTACGAGCAGTACTTC. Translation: CASSVGAGGSYEQYF.

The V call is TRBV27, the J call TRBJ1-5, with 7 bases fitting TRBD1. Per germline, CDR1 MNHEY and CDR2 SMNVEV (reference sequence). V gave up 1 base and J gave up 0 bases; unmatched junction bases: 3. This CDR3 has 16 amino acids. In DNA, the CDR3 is TGTGCCAGCAGTTTATTGGGACAGCATAGCAATCAGCCCCAGCATTTT. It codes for CASSLLGQHSNQPQHF.

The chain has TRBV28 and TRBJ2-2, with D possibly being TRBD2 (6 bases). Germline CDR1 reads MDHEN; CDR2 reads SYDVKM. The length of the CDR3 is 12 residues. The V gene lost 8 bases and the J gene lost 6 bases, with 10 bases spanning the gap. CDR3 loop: CASAGGAGELFF. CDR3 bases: TGTGCCAGCGCCGGGGGTGCCGGGGAGCTGTTTTTT.

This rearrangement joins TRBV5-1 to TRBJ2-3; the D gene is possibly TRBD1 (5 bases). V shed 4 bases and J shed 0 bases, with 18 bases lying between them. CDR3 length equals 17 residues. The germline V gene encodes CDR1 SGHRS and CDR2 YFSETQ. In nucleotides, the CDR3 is TGCGCCAGCAGCCCCCAGGGATACCGTGCTAGCACAGATACGCAGTATTTT. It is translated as CASSPQGYRASTDTQYF.

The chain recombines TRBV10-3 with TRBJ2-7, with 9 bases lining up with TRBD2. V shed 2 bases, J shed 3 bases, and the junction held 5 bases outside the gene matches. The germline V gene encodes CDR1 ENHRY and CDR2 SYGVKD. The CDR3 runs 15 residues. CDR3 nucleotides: TGTGCCATCAGTGAGATCCAGCGGGAGGTCTACGAGCAGTACTTC. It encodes CAISEIQREVYEQYF.

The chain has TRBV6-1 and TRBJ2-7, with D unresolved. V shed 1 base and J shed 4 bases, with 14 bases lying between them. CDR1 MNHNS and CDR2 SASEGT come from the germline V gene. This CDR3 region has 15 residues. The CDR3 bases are TGTGCCAGCAGTGAAGTCACCCTGGGCCTATACGAGCAGTACTTC. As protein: CASSEVTLGLYEQYF.

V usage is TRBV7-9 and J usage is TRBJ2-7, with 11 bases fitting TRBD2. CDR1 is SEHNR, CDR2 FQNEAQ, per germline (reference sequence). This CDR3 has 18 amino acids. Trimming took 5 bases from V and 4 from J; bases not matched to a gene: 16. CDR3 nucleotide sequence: TGTGCCAGCAGCCATGGATTAGCGGGAGGGCCAATCCAATACGAGCAGTACTTC. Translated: CASSHGLAGGPIQYEQYF.

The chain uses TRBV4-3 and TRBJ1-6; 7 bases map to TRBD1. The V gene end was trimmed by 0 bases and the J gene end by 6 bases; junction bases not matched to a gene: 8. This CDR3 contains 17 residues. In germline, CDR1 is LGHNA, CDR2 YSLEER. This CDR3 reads CASSQDPGGGGNSPLHF. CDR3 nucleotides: TGCGCCAGCAGCCAAGACCCCGGAGGGGGCGGTAATTCACCCCTCCACTTT.

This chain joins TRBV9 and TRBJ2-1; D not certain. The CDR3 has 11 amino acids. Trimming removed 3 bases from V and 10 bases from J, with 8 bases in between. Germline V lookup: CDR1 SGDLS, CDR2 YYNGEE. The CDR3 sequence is CASSGRAEQFF. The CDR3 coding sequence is TGTGCCAGCAGCGGCCGGGCCGAGCAGTTCTTC.

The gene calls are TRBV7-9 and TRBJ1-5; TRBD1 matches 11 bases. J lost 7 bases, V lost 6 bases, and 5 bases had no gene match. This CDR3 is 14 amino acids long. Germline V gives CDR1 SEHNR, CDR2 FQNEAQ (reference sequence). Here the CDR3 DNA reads TGTGCCAGCAGTTTGGGACAGGGGGTGCAGCCCCAGCATTTT. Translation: CASSLGQGVQPQHF.

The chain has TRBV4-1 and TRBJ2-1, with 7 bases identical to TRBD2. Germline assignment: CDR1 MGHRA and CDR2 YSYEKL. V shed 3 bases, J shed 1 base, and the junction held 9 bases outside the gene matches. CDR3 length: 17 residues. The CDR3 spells CASSQTTGGSSYNEQFF. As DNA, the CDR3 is TGCGCCAGCAGCCAGACAACCGGCGGGAGTTCCTACAATGAGCAGTTCTTC.

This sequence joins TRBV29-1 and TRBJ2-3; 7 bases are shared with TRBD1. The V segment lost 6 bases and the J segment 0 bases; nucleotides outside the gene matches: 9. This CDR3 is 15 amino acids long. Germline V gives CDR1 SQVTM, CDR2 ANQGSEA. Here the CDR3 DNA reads TGCAGCGTCCTCAGGGGACAGTTTAGCACAGATACGCAGTATTTT. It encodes CSVLRGQFSTDTQYF.

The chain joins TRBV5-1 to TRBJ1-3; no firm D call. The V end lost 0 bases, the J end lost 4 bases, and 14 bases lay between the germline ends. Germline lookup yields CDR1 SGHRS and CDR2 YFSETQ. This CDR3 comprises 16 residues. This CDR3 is CASSLDVGRGGNTIYF. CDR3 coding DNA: TGCGCCAGCAGCTTGGATGTCGGGCGCGGAGGAAACACCATATATTTT.

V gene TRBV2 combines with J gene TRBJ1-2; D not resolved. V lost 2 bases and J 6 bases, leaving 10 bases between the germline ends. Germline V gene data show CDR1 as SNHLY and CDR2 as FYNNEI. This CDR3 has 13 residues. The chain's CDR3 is CASSEPGWDGYTF. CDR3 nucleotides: TGTGCCAGCAGTGAACCGGGCTGGGATGGCTACACCTTC. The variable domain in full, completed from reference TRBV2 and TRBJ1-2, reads EPEVTQTPSHQVTQMGQEVILRCVPISNHLYFYWYRQILGQKVEFLVSFYNNEISEKSEIFDDQFSVERPDGSNFTLKIRSTKLEDSAMYFCASSEPGWDGYTFGSGTRLTVV.

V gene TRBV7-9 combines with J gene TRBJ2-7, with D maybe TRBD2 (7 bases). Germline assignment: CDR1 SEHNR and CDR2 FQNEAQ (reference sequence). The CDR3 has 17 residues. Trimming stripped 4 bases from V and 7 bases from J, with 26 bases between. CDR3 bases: TGTGCCAGCAGCTCCACGGGTCGGGGGGCGGGTACAGGGGAGCAGTACTTC. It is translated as CASSSTGRGAGTGEQYF.

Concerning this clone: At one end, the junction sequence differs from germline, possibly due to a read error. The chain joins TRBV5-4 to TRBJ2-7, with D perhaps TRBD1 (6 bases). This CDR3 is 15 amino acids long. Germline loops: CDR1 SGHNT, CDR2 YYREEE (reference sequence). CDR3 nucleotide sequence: TGTGCCAGCAGCCCGGCTCTCCGGGACAACTACGGGCAGTACTTC. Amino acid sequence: CASSPALRDNYGQYF.

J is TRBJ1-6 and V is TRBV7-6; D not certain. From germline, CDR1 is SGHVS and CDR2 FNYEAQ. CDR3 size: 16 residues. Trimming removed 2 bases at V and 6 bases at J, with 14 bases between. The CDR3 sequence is CASSLSSPTLNSPLHF. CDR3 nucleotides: TGTGCCAGCAGCTTAAGTTCCCCGACCCTTAATTCACCCCTCCACTTT.

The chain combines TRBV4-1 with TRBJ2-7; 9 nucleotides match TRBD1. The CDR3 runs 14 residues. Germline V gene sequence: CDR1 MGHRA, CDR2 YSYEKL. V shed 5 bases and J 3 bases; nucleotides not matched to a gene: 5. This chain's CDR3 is CASSSRDRDYEQYF. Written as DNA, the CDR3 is TGCGCCAGCAGCTCCCGGGACAGGGACTACGAGCAGTACTTC.